This TCR beta chain was identified during a study of T cell responses to AZD1222 COVID-19 vaccine. Study-level background: It was second doses at about 4 or about 12 weeks that were pooled. General study results and limits: Targets within unmutated variant regions were reportedly found for nearly half of spike-specific TCRs. Among AZD1222 vaccinees, only six were seropositive at baseline. The donor group comprised mostly white British people and more females; the analysis possibly underestimated clonal diversity.

In germline, CDR1 is MNHEY, CDR2 SMNVEV (reference sequence). J gave up 2 bases and V 5 bases, and 15 bases lay outside the gene matches. The CDR3 is made up of 18 amino acids. To note about this clone: Its matching antigen is unknown.

Here immunoSEQ multiplex PCR was the method, and the copy in TCRdb shows in-frame clones only, minus some. The sample holds approximately 150,000 clones, 85% to 95% seen once. Sequencing was performed on peripheral blood, taken on day 0 of AZD1222 vaccination. The clonotype comes from an adult in good health. The chain combines TRBV27 with TRBJ1-2; 9 nucleotides align to TRBD1. The CDR3 reads CASSHNINRGLVNYGYTF. CDR3 nucleotides: TGTGCCAGCAGTCACAACATCAACAGGGGGCTAGTAAACTATGGCTACACCTTC.